Described below is a single TCR beta chain sequence and its context. Its specificity is not known. The data belong to a study of T cell repertoires in cytomegalovirus infection. Study findings and constraints: There were carriers of CMV plus the relevant HLA, and cumulative public TCR beta family frequency identified them. Predominance within the ex vivo response was attributable to HLA-C-restricted CMV-specific TCR beta clonotypes.

Using its own MiXCR run on the reads, TCRdb lists one record per CDR3 protein. The sample has approximately 600,000 distinct CDR3 sequences, 40% seen once. The TCR originated in a human donor in good health (CMV status not recorded). Some clones in this sample may be carry-over from other donors' samples. The starting material was cultured PBMCs, obtained from culture after CMV antigen stimulation.

Written as DNA, the CDR3 is TGTGCCAGCAATCCGTGGGACTACACAGATACGCAGTATTTT. Protein sequence: CASNPWDYTDTQYF. The chain links TRBV6-2 or TRBV6-3 to TRBJ2-3; 7 bases agree with TRBD2. The length of the CDR3 is 14 residues. The germline gives CDR1 MNHEY, CDR2 SVGEGT. Trimming took 7 bases from V and 2 from J; bases not matched to a gene: 6.